Shown below are 14 T cell receptor beta chains from a single sample sequenced in a study of CD8 T cells in Susac syndrome. Random-hexamer reverse transcription was applied to about 0.5 to 1 ug RNA. TCRdb reprocessed the immunoSEQ multiplex PCR reads via MiXCR and lists one record per CDR3 protein. This table holds approximately 170,000 distinct CDR3 sequences, around 90% found once. The sequencing input was CD4+ T cells from PBMCs. The source is a human donor in good health.

The chain combines TRBV20-1 with TRBJ1-2; D is possibly TRBD1 (5 bases). V lost 3 bases and J lost 2, with 16 bases in between. CDR3 size: 15 residues. Germline V gene data show CDR1 as DFQATT and CDR2 as SNEGSKA (reference sequence). The CDR3 loop is CSASSGRGGNYGYTF. In nucleotides, the CDR3 is TGCAGTGCTAGTAGTGGGAGGGGAGGGAACTATGGCTACACCTTC.

The chain employs TRBV29-1 and TRBJ2-7; 14 bases map to TRBD2. The V gene's germline CDR1 is SQVTM and CDR2 ANQGSEA. Trimming cost V 6 bases and J 6 bases; bases outside gene matches: 7. This CDR3 has 14 amino acids. The CDR3 sequence: CSVGGLAGGSEQYF. Written as DNA, the CDR3 is TGCAGCGTGGGTGGACTAGCGGGAGGTTCCGAGCAGTACTTC.

This chain connects TRBV29-1 to TRBJ1-1; D unclear. The V and J ends lost 7 bases and 2 bases respectively, with 11 bases between them. Germline V gene sequence: CDR1 SQVTM, CDR2 ANQGSEA. This CDR3 spans 12 amino acids. The CDR3 region is CSGREGNTEAFF. The CDR3 nucleotides read TGCAGCGGAAGGGAGGGAAACACTGAAGCTTTCTTT.

This sequence joins TRBV25-1 and TRBJ2-7; D unclear. V gave up 5 bases and J gave up 2 bases, with 13 bases separating them. CDR1 is MGHDK, CDR2 SYGVNS, per germline. CDR3 length: 14 amino acids. The CDR3 DNA sequence: TGTGCCAGCAGTCTTGGGGTGTCTCCCTACGAGCAGTACTTC. This translates into CASSLGVSPYEQYF.

The chain couples TRBV30 to TRBJ2-3; 7 bases map to TRBD1. Germline V gene sequence: CDR1 GTSNPN, CDR2 SVGIG (reference sequence). The CDR3 is 13 amino acids. The V gene end was trimmed by 2 bases and the J gene end by 6 bases; junction bases not matched to a gene: 5. The CDR3 loop is CAWSSQQGDTQYF. In DNA, the CDR3 is TGTGCCTGGAGTTCCCAACAGGGGGATACGCAGTATTTT.

The rearrangement links TRBV12-3 or TRBV12-4 to TRBJ2-6, with D unclear. This CDR3 region has 16 residues. The germline V and J ends were trimmed by 3 bases and 0 bases, with 9 bases remaining between them. In DNA, the CDR3 is TGTGCCAGCAGTTTCCAGGCGGTCTCTGGGGCCAACGTCCTGACTTTC. Protein: CASSFQAVSGANVLTF.

The CDR3 loop reads CASSQAGPNQPQHF. In DNA form, the CDR3 reads TGTGCCAGCAGCCAGGCAGGTCCTAATCAGCCCCAGCATTTT. The chain has TRBV14 and TRBJ1-5; D not certain. The CDR3 is 14 amino acids. The germline V gene encodes CDR1 SGHDN and CDR2 FVKESK. The V end was cut by 3 bases, the J end by 4 bases, with 10 bases between. Full variable domain (outside the CDR3, taken from reference TRBV14 and TRBJ1-5): EAGVTQFPSHSVIEKGQTVTLRCDPISGHDNLYWYRRVMGKEIKFLLHFVKESKQDESGMPNNRFLAERTGGTYSTLKVQPAELEDSGVYFCASSQAGPNQPQHFGDGTRLSIL.

V gene TRBV11-2 combines with J gene TRBJ2-3, with D unclear. CDR1 and CDR2 (germline): SGHAT, FQNNGV. The CDR3 has 14 amino acids. V lost 1 base, J lost 2 bases, and 7 bases lay in between. The CDR3 nucleotides read TGTGCCAGCAGCTTAGGGGGTTACACAGATACGCAGTATTTT. Translated, it gives CASSLGGYTDTQYF.

The chain is built from TRBV6-1 and TRBJ2-2; 8 bases agree with TRBD1. CDR1 and CDR2 (germline): MNHNS, SASEGT. V gave up 6 bases and J gave up 3 bases; unmatched junction bases: 6. The CDR3 totals 15 residues. The CDR3 sequence is CASRLGTGDTGELFF. CDR3 in DNA: TGTGCCAGCAGACTCGGGACAGGTGACACCGGGGAGCTGTTTTTT.

This clonotype was picked up one time. This sequence joins TRBV14 and TRBJ2-1; D is undetermined. CDR1 is SGHDN, CDR2 FVKESK, per germline. The CDR3 has 15 amino acids. The germline V and J ends were trimmed by 0 bases and 6 bases, with 12 bases remaining between them. CDR3 sequence (DNA): TGTGCCAGCAGCCAAGACCCAGTCCGAGTCAATGAGCAGTTCTTC. Its protein product is CASSQDPVRVNEQFF. Full variable domain (outside the CDR3, taken from reference TRBV14 and TRBJ2-1): EAGVTQFPSHSVIEKGQTVTLRCDPISGHDNLYWYRRVMGKEIKFLLHFVKESKQDESGMPNNRFLAERTGGTYSTLKVQPAELEDSGVYFCASSQDPVRVNEQFFGPGTRLTVL.

V usage is TRBV29-1 and J usage is TRBJ2-3; the match to TRBD2 covers 12 bases. The CDR3 consists of 16 residues. Trimming took 1 base from V and 4 from J; bases not matched to a gene: 6. The V gene's germline CDR1 is SQVTM and CDR2 ANQGSEA. The DNA of the CDR3 is TGCAGCGTTGAAGGGGCACTAGCGGGGGGCCCAGATACGCAGTATTTT. Translating it yields CSVEGALAGGPDTQYF.

The chain has TRBV30 and TRBJ1-5, with D unresolved. Trimming removed 5 bases at V and 2 bases at J, with 10 bases between. The CDR3 has 13 amino acids. Germline-derived CDR1 and CDR2 are GTSNPN and SVGIG (reference sequence). CDR3 in DNA: TGTGCCTGGGACCAAGCACGCAATCAGCCCCAGCATTTT. Encoded protein: CAWDQARNQPQHF.

The table lists this clonotype with a few counts. The rearrangement joins TRBV20-1 to TRBJ2-7; 8 bases agree with TRBD1. The V and J ends lost 3 bases and 2 bases, in that order; junction bases with no gene match: 9. Germline V CDR1 and CDR2: DFQATT, SNEGSKA (reference sequence). This CDR3 contains 15 residues. The DNA of the CDR3 is TGCAGTGCTAGTAGGGGGGACAGGAAACCCTACGAGCAGTACTTC. Protein product: CSASRGDRKPYEQYF.

The chain employs TRBV10-3 and TRBJ1-3; D gene unclear. Germline values: CDR1 ENHRY, CDR2 SYGVKD. V shed 7 bases and J shed 0 bases, with 10 bases lying between them. The CDR3 contains 14 residues. The DNA of the CDR3 is TGTGCCATCAATCCAGGTCTCTCTGGAAACACCATATATTTT. It specifies CAINPGLSGNTIYF.